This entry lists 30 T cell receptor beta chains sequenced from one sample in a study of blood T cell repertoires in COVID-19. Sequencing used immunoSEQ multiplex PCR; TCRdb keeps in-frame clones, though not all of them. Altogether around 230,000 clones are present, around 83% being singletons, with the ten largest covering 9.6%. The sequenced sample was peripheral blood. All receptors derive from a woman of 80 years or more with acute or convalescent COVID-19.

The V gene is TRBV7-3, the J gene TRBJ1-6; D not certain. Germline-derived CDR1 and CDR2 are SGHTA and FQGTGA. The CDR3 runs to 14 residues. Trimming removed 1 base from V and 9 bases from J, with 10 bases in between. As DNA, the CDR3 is TGTGCCAGCAGCTTAAAGGAGGGAGCTTCACCCCTCCACTTT. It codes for CASSLKEGASPLHF.

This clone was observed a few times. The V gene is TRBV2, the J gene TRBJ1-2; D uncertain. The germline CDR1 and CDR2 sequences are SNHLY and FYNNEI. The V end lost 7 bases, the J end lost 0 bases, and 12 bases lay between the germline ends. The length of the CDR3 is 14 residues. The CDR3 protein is CASTPTETNYGYTF. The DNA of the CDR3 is TGTGCCAGCACCCCCACTGAGACTAACTATGGCTACACCTTC.

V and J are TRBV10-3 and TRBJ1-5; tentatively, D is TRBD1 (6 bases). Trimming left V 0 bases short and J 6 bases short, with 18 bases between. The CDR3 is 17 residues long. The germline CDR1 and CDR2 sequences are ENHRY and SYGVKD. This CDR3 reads CAISESMTGKGFQPQHF. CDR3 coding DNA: TGTGCCATCAGTGAGTCTATGACAGGCAAGGGGTTTCAGCCCCAGCATTTT.

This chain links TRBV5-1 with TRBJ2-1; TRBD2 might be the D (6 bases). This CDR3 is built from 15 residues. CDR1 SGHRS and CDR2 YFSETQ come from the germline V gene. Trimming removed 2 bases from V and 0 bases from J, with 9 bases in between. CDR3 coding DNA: TGCGCCAGCAGCTTTGGGACTTACTCCTACAATGAGCAGTTCTTC. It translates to CASSFGTYSYNEQFF.

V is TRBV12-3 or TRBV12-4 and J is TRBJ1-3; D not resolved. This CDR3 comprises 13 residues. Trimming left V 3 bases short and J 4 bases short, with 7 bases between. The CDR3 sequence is CASSFEEGNTIYF. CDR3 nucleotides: TGTGCCAGCAGTTTTGAGGAAGGAAACACCATATATTTT.

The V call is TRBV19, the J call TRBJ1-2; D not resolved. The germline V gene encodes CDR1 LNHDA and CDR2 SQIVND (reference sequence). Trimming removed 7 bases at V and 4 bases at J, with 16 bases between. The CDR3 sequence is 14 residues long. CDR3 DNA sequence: TGTGCCAGTATGAAAGACGGAGGAGCCTATGGCTACACCTTC. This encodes CASMKDGGAYGYTF.

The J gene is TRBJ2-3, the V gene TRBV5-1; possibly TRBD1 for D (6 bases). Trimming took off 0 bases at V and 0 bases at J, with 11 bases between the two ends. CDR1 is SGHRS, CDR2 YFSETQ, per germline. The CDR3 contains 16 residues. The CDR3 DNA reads TGCGCCAGCAGCTTGGACAGGGCGACTAGCACAGATACGCAGTATTTT. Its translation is CASSLDRATSTDTQYF.

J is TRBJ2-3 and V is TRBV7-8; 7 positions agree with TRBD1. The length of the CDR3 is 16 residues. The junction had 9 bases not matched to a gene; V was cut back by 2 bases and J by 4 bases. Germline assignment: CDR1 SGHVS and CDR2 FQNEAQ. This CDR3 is CASSLLRGGEPDTQYF. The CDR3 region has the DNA TGTGCCAGCAGCTTATTACGAGGGGGCGAACCAGATACGCAGTATTTT.

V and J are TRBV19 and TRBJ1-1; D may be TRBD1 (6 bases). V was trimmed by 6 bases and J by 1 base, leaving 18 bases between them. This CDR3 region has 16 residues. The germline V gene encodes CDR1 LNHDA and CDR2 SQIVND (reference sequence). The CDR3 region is CASRQTGLGRNTEAFF. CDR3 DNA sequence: TGTGCCAGTAGACAAACAGGGTTGGGGCGGAACACTGAAGCTTTCTTT.

DNA for the CDR3: TGTGCCAGCAGTCCCAACGGCGGTCAGCCCCAGCATTTT. It yields the protein CASSPNGGQPQHF. The gene calls are TRBV28 and TRBJ1-5; D not resolved. V was clipped by 5 bases and J by 6 bases, with 11 bases between them. Germline CDR1 and CDR2: MDHEN and SYDVKM. The CDR3 totals 13 residues.

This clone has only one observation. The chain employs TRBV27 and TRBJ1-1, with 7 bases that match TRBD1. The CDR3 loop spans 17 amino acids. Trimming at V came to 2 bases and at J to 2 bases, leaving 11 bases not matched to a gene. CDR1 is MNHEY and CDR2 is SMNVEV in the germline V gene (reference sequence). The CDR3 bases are TGTGCCAGCAGTTTAAAAACAGGGGTTTGGAGTAACACTGAAGCTTTCTTT. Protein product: CASSLKTGVWSNTEAFF.

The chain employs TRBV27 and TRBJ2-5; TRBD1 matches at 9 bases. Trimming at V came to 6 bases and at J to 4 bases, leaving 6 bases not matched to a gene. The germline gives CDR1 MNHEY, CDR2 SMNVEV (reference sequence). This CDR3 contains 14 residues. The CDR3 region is CASRGTGKGETQYF. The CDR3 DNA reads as TGTGCCAGCAGGGGGACAGGGAAGGGAGAGACCCAGTACTTC.

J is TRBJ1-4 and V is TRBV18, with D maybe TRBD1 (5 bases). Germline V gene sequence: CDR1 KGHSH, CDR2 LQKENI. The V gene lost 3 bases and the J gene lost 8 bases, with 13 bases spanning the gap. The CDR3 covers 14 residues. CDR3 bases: TGTGCCAGCTCACCGGCAGGGAGGGGCGAAAAACTGTTTTTT. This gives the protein CASSPAGRGEKLFF. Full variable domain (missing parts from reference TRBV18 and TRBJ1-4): NAGVMQNPRHLVRRRGQEARLRCSPMKGHSHVYWYRQLPEEGLKFMVYLQKENIIDESGMPKERFSAEFPKEGPSILRIQQVVRGDSAAYFCASSPAGRGEKLFFGSGTQLSVL.

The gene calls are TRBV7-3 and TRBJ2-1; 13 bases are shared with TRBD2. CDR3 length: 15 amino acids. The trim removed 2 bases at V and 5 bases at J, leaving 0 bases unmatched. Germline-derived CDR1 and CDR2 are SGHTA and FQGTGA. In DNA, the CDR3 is TGTGCCAGCAGCTTAGGACTAGCGGGGGACAATGAGCAGTTCTTC. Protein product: CASSLGLAGDNEQFF.

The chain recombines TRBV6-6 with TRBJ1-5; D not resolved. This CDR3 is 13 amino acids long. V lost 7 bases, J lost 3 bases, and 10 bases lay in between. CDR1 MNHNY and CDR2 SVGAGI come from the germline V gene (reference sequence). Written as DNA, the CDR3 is TGTGCCAGCATAAACACCGCCAATCAGCCCCAGCATTTT. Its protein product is CASINTANQPQHF.

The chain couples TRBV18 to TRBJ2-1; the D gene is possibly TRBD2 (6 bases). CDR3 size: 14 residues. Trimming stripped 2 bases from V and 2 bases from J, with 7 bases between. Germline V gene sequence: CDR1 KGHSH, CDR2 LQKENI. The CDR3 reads CASSPGGAYNEQFF. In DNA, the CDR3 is TGTGCCAGCTCACCAGGAGGGGCCTACAATGAGCAGTTCTTC.

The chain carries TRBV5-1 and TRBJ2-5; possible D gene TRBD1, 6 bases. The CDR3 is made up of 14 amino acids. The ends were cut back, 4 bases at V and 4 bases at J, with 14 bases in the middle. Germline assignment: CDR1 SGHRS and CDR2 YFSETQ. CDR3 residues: CASSPATGRETQYF. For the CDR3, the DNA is TGCGCCAGCAGCCCGGCCACAGGGCGAGAGACCCAGTACTTC.

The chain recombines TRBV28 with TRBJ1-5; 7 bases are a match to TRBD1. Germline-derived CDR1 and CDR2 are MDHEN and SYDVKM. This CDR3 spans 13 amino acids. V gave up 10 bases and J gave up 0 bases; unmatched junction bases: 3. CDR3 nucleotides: TGTGCCATACCAGGGGGTAGCAATCAGCCCCAGCATTTT. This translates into CAIPGGSNQPQHF.

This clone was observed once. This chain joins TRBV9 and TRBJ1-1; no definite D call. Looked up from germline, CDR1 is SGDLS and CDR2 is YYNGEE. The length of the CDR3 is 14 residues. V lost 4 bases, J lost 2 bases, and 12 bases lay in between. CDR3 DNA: TGTGCCAGCAGCTTCTCAACTGCTAACACTGAAGCTTTCTTT. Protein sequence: CASSFSTANTEAFF.

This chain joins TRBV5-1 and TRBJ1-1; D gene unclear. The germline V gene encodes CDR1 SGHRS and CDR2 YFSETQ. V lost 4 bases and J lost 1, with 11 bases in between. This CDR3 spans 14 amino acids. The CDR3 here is CASSPVTGNTEAFF. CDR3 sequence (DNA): TGCGCCAGCAGCCCTGTTACGGGGAACACTGAAGCTTTCTTT.

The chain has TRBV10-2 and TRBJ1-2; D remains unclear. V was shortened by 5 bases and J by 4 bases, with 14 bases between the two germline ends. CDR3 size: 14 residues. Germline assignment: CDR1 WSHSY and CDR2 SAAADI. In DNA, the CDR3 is TGCGCCAGCAGTATAATCCCCGGGAGCTATGGCTACACCTTC. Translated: CASSIIPGSYGYTF.

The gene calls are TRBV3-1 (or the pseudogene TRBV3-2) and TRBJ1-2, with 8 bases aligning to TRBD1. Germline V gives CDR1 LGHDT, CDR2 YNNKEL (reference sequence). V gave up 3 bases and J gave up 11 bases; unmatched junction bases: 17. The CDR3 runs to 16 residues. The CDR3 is CASSHRGTGDTFGYTF. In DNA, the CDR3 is TGTGCCAGCAGCCACCGTGGGACAGGAGATACCTTTGGGTACACCTTC.

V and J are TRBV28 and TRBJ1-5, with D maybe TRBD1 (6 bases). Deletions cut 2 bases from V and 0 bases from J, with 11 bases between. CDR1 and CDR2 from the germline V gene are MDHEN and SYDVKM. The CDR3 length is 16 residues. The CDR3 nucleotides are TGTGCCAGCAGTTTAGGGGGGGCGCATAGCAATCAGCCCCAGCATTTT. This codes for CASSLGGAHSNQPQHF.

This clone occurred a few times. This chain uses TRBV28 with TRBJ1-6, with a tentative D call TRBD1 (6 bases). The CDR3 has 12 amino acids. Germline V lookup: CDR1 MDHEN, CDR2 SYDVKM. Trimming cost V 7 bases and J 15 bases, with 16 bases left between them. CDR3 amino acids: CASTTGFGHLHF. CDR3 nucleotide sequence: TGTGCCAGCACTACAGGGTTCGGTCACCTCCACTTT.

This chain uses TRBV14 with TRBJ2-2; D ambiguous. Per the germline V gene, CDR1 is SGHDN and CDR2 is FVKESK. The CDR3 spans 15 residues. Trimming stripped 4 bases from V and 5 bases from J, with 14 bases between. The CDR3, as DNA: TGTGCCAGCAGCCGCCGGATCCCCGGGACCGGGGAGCTGTTTTTT. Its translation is CASSRRIPGTGELFF.

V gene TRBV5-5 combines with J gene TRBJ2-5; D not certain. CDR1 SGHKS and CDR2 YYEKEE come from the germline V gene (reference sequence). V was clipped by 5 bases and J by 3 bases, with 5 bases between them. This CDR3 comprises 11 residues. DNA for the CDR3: TGTGCCAGCAGACAGAAAGAGACCCAGTACTTC. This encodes CASRQKETQYF.

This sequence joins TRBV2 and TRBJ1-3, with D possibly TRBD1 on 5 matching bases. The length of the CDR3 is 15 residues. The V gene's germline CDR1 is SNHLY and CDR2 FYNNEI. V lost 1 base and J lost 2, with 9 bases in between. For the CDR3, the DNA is TGTGCCAGCAGTGAAGATGGGGGGACTGGAAACACCATATATTTT. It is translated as CASSEDGGTGNTIYF.

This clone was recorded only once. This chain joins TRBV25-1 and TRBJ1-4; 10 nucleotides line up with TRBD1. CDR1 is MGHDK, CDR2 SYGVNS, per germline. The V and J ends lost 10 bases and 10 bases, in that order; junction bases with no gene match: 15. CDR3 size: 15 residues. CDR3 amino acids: CATRDRGDPGGKLFF. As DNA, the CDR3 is TGTGCCACCCGGGACAGGGGCGACCCTGGGGGAAAACTGTTTTTT.

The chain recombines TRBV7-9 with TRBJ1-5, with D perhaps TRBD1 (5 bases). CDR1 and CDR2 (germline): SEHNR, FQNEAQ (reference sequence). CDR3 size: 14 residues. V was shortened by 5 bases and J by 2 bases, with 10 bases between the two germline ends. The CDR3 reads CASSGRDGNQPQHF. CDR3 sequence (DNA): TGTGCCAGCAGCGGCAGGGATGGCAATCAGCCCCAGCATTTT.

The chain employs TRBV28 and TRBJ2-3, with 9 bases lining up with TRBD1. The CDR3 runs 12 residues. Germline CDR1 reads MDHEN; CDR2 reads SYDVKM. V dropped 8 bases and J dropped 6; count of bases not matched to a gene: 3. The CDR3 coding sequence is TGTGCCAGCCGGACAGGGGAGGATACGCAGTATTTT. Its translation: CASRTGEDTQYF. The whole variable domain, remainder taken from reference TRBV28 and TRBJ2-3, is DVKVTQSSRYLVKRTGEKVFLECVQDMDHENMFWYRQDPGLGLRLIYFSYDVKMKEKGDIPEGYSVSREKKERFSLILESASTNQTSMYLCASRTGEDTQYFGPGTRLTVL.